Below, 11 T cell receptor beta chains from the same sample are listed, as sequenced in a study of read filtering for tumor transcriptome and immune sequencing. Molecular barcoded adaptors covering alpha/delta and beta/gamma chains were used on 400 ng RNA. TCRdb called the reads again in MiXCR, with one record for every CDR3 protein. The sample contains 30,000 to 40,000 distinct CDR3 sequences, 13% to 15% of which appear only once. Sequencing was carried out using a population of CD138-negative cells sorted from bone marrow. The receptors come from a donor aged 40 or over with multiple myeloma.

This clonotype was counted a few times. The rearrangement joins TRBV19 to TRBJ1-2, with D unresolved. Germline V gives CDR1 LNHDA, CDR2 SQIVND (reference sequence). V was clipped by 0 bases and J by 5 bases, with 28 bases between them. This CDR3 is 20 amino acids long. The CDR3 sequence is CASSIDLDISISQTFYGYTF. The CDR3 DNA reads as TGTGCCAGTAGTATAGATCTGGATATATCGATCTCCCAAACTTTTTATGGCTACACCTTC.

The chain joins TRBV28 to TRBJ1-2, with D maybe TRBD1 (5 bases). The V and J ends lost 7 bases and 6 bases respectively, with 18 bases between them. Germline CDR1 and CDR2: MDHEN and SYDVKM. This CDR3 is 14 amino acids long. The CDR3 nucleotides are TGTGCCAGCAACTTGACGGGGCCGGGGAATGGCTACACCTTC. This gives the protein CASNLTGPGNGYTF.

This clonotype was observed many times. CDR3 DNA: TGTGCCAGCAGCCCGGGACTAGGTCACAATGAGCAGTTCTTC. It encodes CASSPGLGHNEQFF. The chain combines TRBV7-2 with TRBJ2-1; 8 positions match TRBD2. CDR1 is SGHTA and CDR2 is FQGNSA in the germline V gene. The CDR3 consists of 14 residues. V lost 5 bases to trimming and J lost 5 bases; unmatched junction nucleotides: 5.

The gene calls are TRBV3-1 and TRBJ1-6; D gene unclear. Germline values: CDR1 LGHDT, CDR2 YNNKEL (reference sequence). This CDR3 is 13 amino acids long. V was shortened by 0 bases and J by 7 bases, with 4 bases between the two germline ends. CDR3 sequence reads: CASSQDRNSPLHF. CDR3 nucleotide sequence: TGTGCCAGCAGCCAAGACAGGAATTCACCCCTCCACTTT.

In this sample, this clonotype turned up many times. The chain has TRBV5-1 and TRBJ1-2; 8 bases line up with TRBD1. J lost 0 bases, V lost 0 bases, and 7 bases had no gene match. This CDR3 is built from 17 residues. CDR1 and CDR2 from the germline V gene are SGHRS and YFSETQ. The DNA of the CDR3 is TGCGCCAGCAGCTTGGCAACAGGGGGTGAAGCTAACTATGGCTACACCTTC. It encodes CASSLATGGEANYGYTF.

This clonotype showed up many times. The gene calls are TRBV4-1 and TRBJ2-7; the match to TRBD2 covers 10 bases. The germline V gene has CDR1 MGHRA and CDR2 YSYEKL. V dropped 0 bases and J dropped 2; count of bases not matched to a gene: 10. The CDR3 contains 18 residues. CDR3 sequence: CASSQDGGGLAAAYEQYF. CDR3 coding DNA: TGCGCCAGCAGCCAAGATGGGGGCGGACTAGCGGCTGCCTACGAGCAGTACTTC.

This clonotype was recorded many times. This chain connects TRBV27 to TRBJ2-1; 8 positions match TRBD2. Losses at the gene ends were 6 bases for V and 2 bases for J; bases not matched to a gene: 3. This CDR3 comprises 14 residues. In germline, CDR1 is MNHEY, CDR2 SMNVEV (reference sequence). The CDR3 nucleotides read TGTGCCAGCAGACTAGCGGAGGCCTACAATGAGCAGTTCTTC. Its protein is CASRLAEAYNEQFF.

A few counts support this clonotype. The rearrangement joins TRBV6-5 to TRBJ2-1; TRBD1 matches 9 bases. Per germline, CDR1 MNHEY and CDR2 SVGAGI. This CDR3 contains 15 residues. With V trimmed by 5 bases and J by 6 bases, 8 bases remained unmatched. As DNA, the CDR3 is TGTGCCAGCAGTGTTAAAGGGACAGGGACCAATGAGCAGTTCTTC. Translated: CASSVKGTGTNEQFF.

As for this clonotype: A far larger clone lies a single base away; this is likely a read error. The V call is TRBV7-2, the J call TRBJ2-1; no firm D call. This CDR3 region has 17 residues. Germline CDR1 is SGHTA and CDR2 is FQGNSA. CDR3 coding DNA: TGTGCCAGCAGCCCAGTGCGAGGCCCCGAATCCTACAGTGAGCAGTTCTTC. Amino acid sequence: CASSPVRGPESYSEQFF.

The chain is built from TRBV12-3 or TRBV12-4 and TRBJ2-6; maybe TRBD2 (6 bases). The V and J ends lost 8 bases and 3 bases respectively, with 23 bases between them. The CDR3 loop spans 18 amino acids. The CDR3 reads CASDHPSRGLFGANVLTF. CDR3 coding DNA: TGTGCCAGCGATCACCCGTCGCGGGGTTTGTTTGGGGCCAACGTCCTGACTTTC.

V and J are TRBV9 and TRBJ2-5; TRBD1 agrees at 8 bases. CDR3 length equals 16 residues. The germline gives CDR1 SGDLS, CDR2 YYNGEE. V shed 0 bases and J 5 bases; nucleotides not matched to a gene: 9. CDR3: CASSVAAGGFQETQYF. The CDR3 bases are TGTGCCAGCAGCGTAGCCGCAGGGGGCTTTCAGGAGACCCAGTACTTC.